These 11 T cell receptor beta chains were all obtained from the same sample, sequenced in a study of regulatory T cells in long-lasting Graves disease (dated by TCRdb to about 2021). The time point label on this specimen signifies: newly diagnosed GD, antithyroid drugs for less than 3 months. For both TCR sequencing and RNA sequencing, RNA was extracted from PBMCs in TRIzol. Libraries were made using multiplex PCR. Reads for this sample came from an Illumina HiSeq 4000. iRepertoire HTBI primers and Arm-PCR amplification of CDR3 regions were used to construct TCR beta libraries. Starting from the raw public reads, TCRdb applied fastp trimming at Q25, assembled clones with MiXCR and retained in-frame beta chains. One record per CDR3 amino acid sequence lists the most common genes and DNA. The sample records about 450,000 distinct CDR3 sequences, 14% of which are singletons. Of the sample, approximately 19% is held by the ten largest clones.

The same specimen was also included in a second study, on T cells in Graves' hyperthyroidism and ophthalmopathy.

The material sequenced was peripheral blood mononuclear cells (PBMCs), taken at new diagnosis, from a patient treated with antithyroid drugs. These receptors were collected from a woman in her forties or fifties with Graves disease. Donor details come from another sample of the same person, matched by shared clones.

In this sample, this clonotype turned up many times. The gene calls are TRBV28 and TRBJ2-2; 9 positions agree with TRBD1. Germline values: CDR1 MDHEN, CDR2 SYDVKM. CDR3 length: 15 residues. Trimming took 6 bases from V and 3 from J; bases not matched to a gene: 5. This CDR3 reads CASRHGQGYTGELFF. CDR3 in DNA: TGTGCCAGCAGACATGGACAGGGGTACACCGGGGAGCTGTTTTTT.

This clonotype was seen at least ten times. The chain carries TRBV2 and TRBJ2-7; 7 positions match TRBD2. This CDR3 is built from 16 residues. Germline V gene lookup returns CDR1 SNHLY and CDR2 FYNNEI. V was clipped by 2 bases and J by 5 bases; unmatched bases: 12. The chain's CDR3 is CASSELPGGSLNEQYF. The CDR3 DNA follows: TGTGCCAGCAGTGAACTTCCTGGCGGGAGTTTAAACGAGCAGTACTTC.

This clonotype showed up many times. The rearrangement joins TRBV2 to TRBJ2-5, with D maybe TRBD2 (5 bases). Trimming pared 3 bases from V and 5 bases from J, leaving 16 bases between. The CDR3 spans 15 residues. CDR1 and CDR2 (germline): SNHLY, FYNNEI. The CDR3 is CASSDYEGAEETQYF. In DNA, the CDR3 is TGTGCCAGCAGTGACTATGAGGGAGCAGAGGAGACCCAGTACTTC.

There are a few counts of this clonotype. Sequence at one end of the junction differs from germline and may be a read error. The chain has TRBV20-1 and TRBJ2-7, with D tentatively TRBD2 (5 bases). Germline-derived CDR1 and CDR2 are DFQATT and SNEGSKA (reference sequence). The CDR3 totals 13 residues. Here the CDR3 reads CSTRDHAGYEQYF. CDR3 in DNA: TGCAGTACTAGAGACCATGCCGGCTACGAGCAGTACTTC.

V gene TRBV3-1 combines with J gene TRBJ2-7, with TRBD1 matching over 9 bases. The CDR3 sequence is 12 residues long. Germline CDR1 and CDR2: LGHDT and YNNKEL (reference sequence). V shed 0 bases and J 12 bases; nucleotides not matched to a gene: 3. CDR3 sequence reads: CASSQEGTGWYF. In DNA, the CDR3 is TGTGCCAGCAGCCAAGAAGGGACAGGGTGGTACTTC.

This clonotype has at least ten counts. The chain links TRBV2 to TRBJ2-1; 9 positions agree with TRBD2. J was trimmed by 5 bases and V by 2 bases; bases with no gene match: 4. Germline-derived CDR1 and CDR2 are SNHLY and FYNNEI. This CDR3 is 15 amino acids long. Here the CDR3 DNA reads TGTGCCAGCAGTGAAATAGCGGGAGATAACAATGAGCAGTTCTTC. Translated: CASSEIAGDNNEQFF.

J is TRBJ2-4 and V is TRBV7-9; 7 bases are a match to TRBD1. V lost 5 bases to trimming and J lost 8 bases; unmatched junction nucleotides: 3. The CDR3 covers 12 residues. Germline loops: CDR1 SEHNR, CDR2 FQNEAQ (reference sequence). This CDR3 reads CASSTQGDIQYF. CDR3 DNA: TGTGCCAGCAGCACGCAGGGGGACATTCAGTACTTC.

This clonotype was picked up a small number of times. CDR3 protein: CASSVEGPGTQYF. CDR3 bases: TGTGCCAGCAGCGTAGAAGGTCCCGGTACGCAGTATTTT. The chain recombines TRBV9 with TRBJ2-3; no firm D call. The CDR3 runs 13 residues. V was clipped by 0 bases and J by 8 bases, with 10 bases between them. Germline CDR1 reads SGDLS; CDR2 reads YYNGEE.

Concerning this clonotype itself: This clone may be a read error of a much larger clone one base away. This chain links TRBV28 with TRBJ2-1, with 7 nucleotides matching TRBD2. CDR1 and CDR2 from the germline V gene are MDHEN and SYDVKM. There are 14 residues in the CDR3. CDR3 residues: CASSWAGAGNERFF. The CDR3 DNA follows: TGTGCCAGCAGTTGGGCGGGAGCGGGGAATGAGCGGTTCTTC.

Many counts were recorded for this clonotype. The chain couples TRBV27 to TRBJ2-7, with D possibly being TRBD2 (5 bases). The CDR3 has 15 amino acids. The ends were cut back, 3 bases at V and 0 bases at J, with 12 bases in the middle. Germline CDR1 is MNHEY and CDR2 is SMNVEV (reference sequence). DNA of the CDR3: TGTGCCAGCAGTTTTGAAGGAGGAAACTCCTACGAGCAGTACTTC. Its translation is CASSFEGGNSYEQYF.

CDR3 nucleotide sequence: TGTGCCAGCAGTTGGGGCCGGGACAGGGTACACATTCAGTACTTC. This codes for CASSWGRDRVHIQYF. The J gene is TRBJ2-4, the V gene TRBV27; 9 positions agree with TRBD1. This CDR3 region has 15 residues. V was pared by 4 bases and J by 8 bases, with 9 bases of the junction left unmatched. Germline V lookup: CDR1 MNHEY, CDR2 SMNVEV (reference sequence).